The rows below give T cell receptor beta chains drawn from one sample of a study of T cell responses to AZD1222 COVID-19 vaccine. TCRdb's copy holds only in-frame clones and misses some; the assay was immunoSEQ multiplex PCR. The sample carries just over 150,000 clones, 75% to 90% recorded once. The sequencing here drew on peripheral blood, taken after recovery from COVID-19. Receptors were obtained from an adult who had recovered from COVID-19. The CDR3 runs from the conserved cysteine through the conserved F or W. Fields, in order: clone size, D gene, J gene, V gene, CDR3 length, CDR3 protein, CDR3 DNA. A D gene is named only where the DNA matches it firmly. Size is omitted from some rows. Given values are once, few, many or a class for expanded clones.

size: NA; D: NA; J: TRBJ2-2; V: TRBV9; length: 16; CDR3: CASSVAGVANTGELFF; DNA: TGTGCCAGCAGCGTAGCGGGGGTAGCGAACACCGGGGAGCTGTTTTTT
size: NA; D: NA; J: TRBJ2-3; V: TRBV2; length: 13; CDR3: CASRDPNADTQYF; DNA: TGTGCCAGCCGGGACCCTAACGCAGATACGCAGTATTTT
size: NA; D: NA; J: TRBJ1-5; V: TRBV7-8; length: 16; CDR3: CASSLEGAGWDQPQHF; DNA: TGTGCCAGCAGCTTAGAGGGTGCAGGGTGGGATCAGCCCCAGCATTTT
size: NA; D: NA; J: TRBJ1-5; V: TRBV2; length: 13; CDR3: CASSRQSNQPQHF; DNA: TGTGCCAGCAGCCGACAGTCCAATCAGCCCCAGCATTTT
size: NA; D: NA; J: TRBJ1-5; V: TRBV28; length: 14; CDR3: CASSLGVRDQPQHF; DNA: TGTGCCAGCAGTTTAGGGGTCAGGGACCAGCCCCAGCATTTT
size: once; D: NA; J: TRBJ2-3; V: TRBV6-1; length: 15; CDR3: CASSEGAGSTDTQYF; DNA: TGTGCCAGCAGTGAAGGGGCAGGCAGCACAGATACGCAGTATTTT
size: NA; D: NA; J: TRBJ2-4; V: TRBV28; length: 17; CDR3: CASSFSHSPPAKNIQYF; DNA: TGTGCCAGCAGTTTCAGCCACTCACCACCCGCCAAAAACATTCAGTACTTC
size: NA; D: NA; J: TRBJ1-1; V: TRBV2; length: 14; CDR3: CASSEITGLTEAFF; DNA: TGTGCCAGCAGTGAAATTACAGGGTTGACTGAAGCTTTCTTT
size: many; D: NA; J: TRBJ2-2; V: TRBV5-6; length: 14; CDR3: CASKAGSTTGELFF; DNA: TGTGCCAGCAAGGCGGGTTCTACCACCGGGGAGCTGTTTTTT
size: NA; D: NA; J: TRBJ1-2; V: TRBV3-1/TRBV3-2; length: 13; CDR3: CASSQGPGARHTF; DNA: TGTGCCAGCAGCCAAGGCCCAGGGGCGCGACACACCTTC
size: NA; D: TRBD2; J: TRBJ2-5; V: TRBV2; length: 16; CDR3: CASSEVLAGHGETQYF; DNA: TGTGCCAGCAGTGAAGTGTTAGCGGGCCACGGAGAGACCCAGTACTTC
size: NA; D: NA; J: TRBJ1-1; V: TRBV7-9; length: 13; CDR3: CASSLAAGEEAFF; DNA: TGTGCCAGCAGCTTAGCCGCGGGGGAGGAAGCTTTCTTT
size: NA; D: TRBD2; J: TRBJ2-5; V: TRBV2; length: 15; CDR3: CASSEGTRHQETQYF; DNA: TGTGCCAGCAGTGAAGGGACTAGACACCAAGAGACCCAGTACTTC
size: NA; D: NA; J: TRBJ1-1; V: TRBV5-1; length: 13; CDR3: CASSLQTNTEAFF; DNA: TGCGCCAGCAGCTTACAGACAAACACTGAAGCTTTCTTT
size: NA; D: TRBD1; J: TRBJ1-1; V: TRBV9; length: 17; CDR3: CASTPHPLTGKGTEAFF; DNA: TGTGCCAGCACCCCACACCCATTGACAGGGAAGGGCACTGAAGCTTTCTTT
size: NA; D: NA; J: TRBJ1-6; V: TRBV19; length: 14; CDR3: CASSLVQGASPLHF; DNA: TGTGCCAGTAGTCTTGTCCAGGGAGCATCACCCCTCCACTTT
size: NA; D: NA; J: TRBJ2-7; V: TRBV6-4; length: 17; CDR3: CASTKWRQRALSYEQYF; DNA: TGTGCCAGCACCAAATGGAGACAGAGAGCCCTCTCCTACGAGCAGTACTTC
size: NA; D: NA; J: TRBJ2-3; V: TRBV15; length: 13; CDR3: CATSRDQGDTQYF; DNA: TGTGCCACCAGCAGAGATCAGGGGGATACGCAGTATTTT
size: NA; D: TRBD1; J: TRBJ1-2; V: TRBV6-1; length: 16; CDR3: CASSAIRTGGNYGYTF; DNA: TGTGCCAGCAGTGCGATTCGGACAGGCGGGAACTATGGCTACACCTTC
size: NA; D: NA; J: TRBJ2-2; V: TRBV12-5; length: 15; CDR3: CASGFGIKNTGELFF; DNA: TGTGCTAGTGGTTTTGGGATTAAAAACACCGGGGAGCTGTTTTTT
size: NA; D: NA; J: TRBJ2-6; V: TRBV11-2; length: 15; CDR3: CASSPMSSGANVLTF; DNA: TGTGCCAGCAGCCCTATGAGCTCTGGGGCCAACGTCCTGACTTTC
size: NA; D: TRBD1; J: TRBJ1-1; V: TRBV29-1; length: 13; CDR3: CSASDRGNTEAFF; DNA: TGCAGCGCGTCGGACAGGGGGAACACTGAAGCTTTCTTT
size: NA; D: NA; J: TRBJ2-1; V: TRBV19; length: 15; CDR3: CASSTTRAYYNEQFF; DNA: TGTGCCAGTAGTACAACTAGAGCCTACTACAATGAGCAGTTCTTC
size: few; D: NA; J: TRBJ2-7; V: TRBV7-9; length: 14; CDR3: CASSLAGVNYEQYF; DNA: TGTGCCAGCAGCTTAGCGGGGGTAAACTACGAGCAGTACTTC
size: NA; D: TRBD2; J: TRBJ2-1; V: TRBV7-3; length: 15; CDR3: CASSSGLAGADEQFF; DNA: TGTGCCAGCAGCTCGGGACTAGCGGGGGCCGATGAGCAGTTCTTC
size: NA; D: NA; J: TRBJ1-5; V: TRBV6-5; length: 14; CDR3: CASSSLGSNQPQHF; DNA: TGTGCCAGCAGTTCCCTGGGTAGCAATCAGCCCCAGCATTTT
size: NA; D: NA; J: TRBJ1-2; V: TRBV6-5; length: 12; CDR3: CASSYGDYGYTF; DNA: TGTGCCAGCAGCTACGGTGACTATGGCTACACCTTC
size: NA; D: NA; J: TRBJ2-7; V: TRBV28; length: 15; CDR3: CASSFLGGSSYEQYF; DNA: TGTGCCAGCAGTTTCCTCGGGGGCAGTTCCTACGAGCAGTACTTC
size: NA; D: NA; J: TRBJ1-2; V: TRBV6-1; length: 14; CDR3: CASSEQSQKYGYTF; DNA: TGTGCCAGCAGTGAACAGAGCCAAAAGTATGGCTACACCTTC
size: medium-sized; D: NA; J: TRBJ2-7; V: TRBV27; length: 14; CDR3: CASSPSEISYEQYF; DNA: TGTGCCAGCAGTCCCTCCGAGATCTCCTACGAGCAGTACTTC
size: once; D: NA; J: TRBJ1-6; V: TRBV28; length: 15; CDR3: CASSLGRMRNSPLHF; DNA: TGTGCCAGCAGTTTAGGGAGGATGAGGAATTCACCCCTCCACTTT
size: NA; D: NA; J: TRBJ1-2; V: TRBV3-1/TRBV3-2; length: 15; CDR3: CASSQTTGSNYGYTF; DNA: TGTGCCAGCAGCCAGACGACAGGCTCTAACTATGGCTACACCTTC
size: NA; D: NA; J: TRBJ2-3; V: TRBV2; length: 12; CDR3: CASRDDTDTQYF; DNA: TGTGCCAGCAGGGACGACACAGATACGCAGTATTTT
size: NA; D: TRBD1; J: TRBJ2-7; V: TRBV6-1; length: 14; CDR3: CASSEAGTEYEQYF; DNA: TGTGCCAGCAGTGAAGCGGGGACAGAGTACGAGCAGTACTTC
size: NA; D: NA; J: TRBJ1-1; V: TRBV6-2/TRBV6-3; length: 14; CDR3: CASSYPSGNTEAFF; DNA: TGTGCCAGCAGTTACCCAAGCGGAAACACTGAAGCTTTCTTT
size: NA; D: NA; J: TRBJ2-1; V: TRBV6-5; length: 14; CDR3: CASSSDRSYNEQFF; DNA: TGTGCCAGCAGTAGCGACAGGTCCTACAATGAGCAGTTCTTC
size: few; D: NA; J: TRBJ1-5; V: TRBV29-1; length: 15; CDR3: CSVADGVLGNQPQHF; DNA: TGCAGCGTTGCGGATGGGGTTTTGGGCAATCAGCCCCAGCATTTT
size: once; D: NA; J: TRBJ1-1; V: TRBV2; length: 15; CDR3: CASRPTTGWNTEAFF; DNA: TGTGCCAGCAGGCCTACGACAGGCTGGAACACTGAAGCTTTCTTT
size: NA; D: NA; J: TRBJ1-5; V: TRBV28; length: 14; CDR3: CASSLNGVSQPQHF; DNA: TGTGCCAGCAGTTTAAACGGGGTCTCTCAGCCCCAGCATTTT
size: NA; D: NA; J: TRBJ2-1; V: TRBV5-1; length: 13; CDR3: CASSLDDSNEQFF; DNA: TGCGCCAGCAGCTTGGATGACAGCAATGAGCAGTTCTTC
size: once; D: TRBD2; J: TRBJ2-5; V: TRBV5-1; length: 19; CDR3: CASSFVSGLAGRAKKTQYF; DNA: TGCGCCAGCAGCTTCGTTTCAGGACTAGCGGGACGCGCCAAAAAGACCCAGTACTTC
size: NA; D: NA; J: TRBJ1-5; V: TRBV6-1; length: 14; CDR3: CASSEGNRNQPQHF; DNA: TGTGCCAGCAGTGAGGGGAATCGAAATCAGCCCCAGCATTTT
size: NA; D: NA; J: TRBJ1-1; V: TRBV6-1; length: 14; CDR3: CASSEQPENTEAFF; DNA: TGTGCCAGCAGTGAACAACCGGAGAACACTGAAGCTTTCTTT
size: NA; D: NA; J: TRBJ1-1; V: TRBV7-2; length: 13; CDR3: CASSPAGNTEAFF; DNA: TGTGCCAGCAGCCCTGCCGGAAACACTGAAGCTTTCTTT
size: NA; D: NA; J: TRBJ2-7; V: TRBV7-9; length: 12; CDR3: CASSLEGPEQYF; DNA: TGTGCCAGCAGCTTAGAGGGACCCGAGCAGTACTTC
size: NA; D: NA; J: TRBJ1-4; V: TRBV28; length: 15; CDR3: CASSFPQGANEKLFF; DNA: TGTGCCAGCAGTTTCCCCCAGGGTGCTAATGAAAAACTGTTTTTT
size: NA; D: TRBD1; J: TRBJ1-5; V: TRBV7-8; length: 14; CDR3: CASSLTGGYQPQHF; DNA: TGTGCCAGCAGCTTAACAGGGGGCTATCAGCCCCAGCATTTT
size: once; D: NA; J: TRBJ1-5; V: TRBV6-5; length: 14; CDR3: CASSPGRRSQPQHF; DNA: TGTGCCAGCAGTCCAGGGCGTCGGAGTCAGCCCCAGCATTTT
size: NA; D: NA; J: TRBJ1-2; V: TRBV14; length: 14; CDR3: CASSPTGSNYGYTF; DNA: TGTGCCAGCAGCCCCACCGGATCTAACTATGGCTACACCTTC
size: NA; D: NA; J: TRBJ1-1; V: TRBV11-2; length: 16; CDR3: CASSFLRGRGNTEAFF; DNA: TGTGCCAGCAGCTTTTTGCGGGGGAGAGGGAACACTGAAGCTTTCTTT
size: NA; D: TRBD1; J: TRBJ2-2; V: TRBV2; length: 15; CDR3: CASTGTGSGTGELFF; DNA: TGTGCCAGCACCGGGACAGGGTCGGGCACCGGGGAGCTGTTTTTT
size: NA; D: TRBD1; J: TRBJ2-7; V: TRBV24-1; length: 16; CDR3: CASHKEPGQPFYEQYF; DNA: TGTGCCAGTCATAAAGAGCCGGGACAGCCCTTCTACGAGCAGTACTTC
size: once; D: NA; J: TRBJ1-1; V: TRBV5-1; length: 13; CDR3: CASSGGQITEAFF; DNA: TGCGCCAGCAGCGGGGGACAAATCACTGAAGCTTTCTTT